The rows below give T cell receptor beta chains drawn from one sample of a study of blood T cell repertoires in COVID-19. Profiling relied on immunoSEQ multiplex PCR, and the TCRdb table lists in-frame clones only, not all of them. The data contain under 95,000 clones, 65% to 85% of them singletons. Sequenced: peripheral blood. These TCRs come from a woman aged 80 or older with active or convalescent COVID-19. Each CDR3 is given with its conserved first and last residue. A D gene is named only where the DNA matches it firmly. Clone size appears in some rows only: once, few, many, or a class for an expanded clone.

>TRBV28|.|TRBJ2-7|TRBD2
TGTGCCAGCGCTACTAGCGGCGGACCCTACGAGCAGTACTTC
CASATSGGPYEQYF
>TRBV5-1|.|TRBJ1-1|TRBD1
TGCGCCAGCAGCTTAACAGGGGGGATGAACACTGAAGCTTTCTTT
CASSLTGGMNTEAFF
>TRBV4-2|.|TRBJ2-2|.
TGTGCCAGCAGCCAGATGGGGCCAGGGGCCGGGGAGCTGTTTTTT
CASSQMGPGAGELFF
>TRBV9|.|TRBJ1-4|TRBD1
TGTGCCAGCAGCCCTCACAGGGGGGCCACTAATGAAAAACTGTTTTTT
CASSPHRGATNEKLFF
>TRBV30|few|TRBJ1-2|.
TGTGCCTGGAGTTCGGGACACTTGGATCCCTATGGCTACACCTTC
CAWSSGHLDPYGYTF
>TRBV5-1|.|TRBJ1-2|TRBD1
TGCGCCAGCAGCTCGGACAGGGCAACTAACTATGGCTACACCTTC
CASSSDRATNYGYTF
>TRBV7-8|.|TRBJ2-3|.
TGTGCCAGCAGCCGTACTAGTCCCCCAGATACGCAGTATTTT
CASSRTSPPDTQYF
>TRBV7-6|.|TRBJ2-1|TRBD1
TGTGCCAGCAGCTTAACGGGACAGGGGGCGGATGAGCAGTTCTTC
CASSLTGQGADEQFF
>TRBV5-1|.|TRBJ2-1|.
TGCGCCAGCAGCTGGCGCGTGGAGCCCACCTACAATGAGCAGTTCTTC
CASSWRVEPTYNEQFF
>TRBV3-1/TRBV3-2|.|TRBJ2-1|.
TGTGCCAGCAGCCAAAGGGACACTAACAATGAGCAGTTCTTC
CASSQRDTNNEQFF
>TRBV6-4|once|TRBJ2-1|.
TGTGCCAGCAGTGTGGACAGAGTGAGCTACAATGAGCAGTTCTTC
CASSVDRVSYNEQFF
>TRBV2|few|TRBJ1-5|.
TGTGCCAGCAGTGAAACAGCCTATCAGCCCCAGCATTTT
CASSETAYQPQHF
>TRBV7-9|.|TRBJ2-1|.
TGTGCCAGCAGCCAAACCGACGGGAGCTCCTACAATGAGCAGTTCTTC
CASSQTDGSSYNEQFF
>TRBV3-1/TRBV3-2|.|TRBJ2-4|TRBD1
TGTGCCAGCAGCCAAGAGAGAAGGACAGGGGAAAACATTCAGTACTTC
CASSQERRTGENIQYF
>TRBV18|.|TRBJ1-3|.
TGTGCCAGCTCAACCGTCGTTGGACAGACGGCTGGAAACACCATATATTTT
CASSTVVGQTAGNTIYF
>TRBV19|.|TRBJ1-3|.
TGTGCCAGTAGCGACAGACATTCGGGAAACACCATATATTTT
CASSDRHSGNTIYF
>TRBV28|.|TRBJ2-7|.
TGTGCCAGCAGTTTACCCCTACCCTACGAGCAGTACTTC
CASSLPLPYEQYF
>TRBV20-1|.|TRBJ2-4|.
TGCAGTGCTAGAGTTGAGGGCATTCAGTACTTC
CSARVEGIQYF
>TRBV4-3|.|TRBJ1-2|TRBD1
TGCGCCAGCAGCCAAGCGGTCGCAGGGGGCAACTATGGCTACACCTTC
CASSQAVAGGNYGYTF
>TRBV7-9|.|TRBJ1-1|.
TGTGCCAGCAGCTCTCAGGGACAGAACACTGAAGCTTTCTTT
CASSSQGQNTEAFF
>TRBV5-1|.|TRBJ2-1|TRBD1
TGCGCCAGCAGCCCGGGACAGCCCGTCGGTGAGCAGTTCTTC
CASSPGQPVGEQFF
>TRBV28|.|TRBJ1-2|TRBD1
TGTGCCAGCAGTTCTGGGACAGGGATTTATGGCTACACCTTC
CASSSGTGIYGYTF
>TRBV18|.|TRBJ2-3|.
TGTGCCAGCTCCTCTAGCACAGATACGCAGTATTTT
CASSSSTDTQYF
>TRBV7-8|few|TRBJ1-5|TRBD1
TGTGCCAGCAGCTGGGACAGGGGGTATCAGCCCCAGCATTTT
CASSWDRGYQPQHF
>TRBV18|few|TRBJ2-1|.
TGTGCCAGCTCCCTCGGGGTGGGAAATGAGCAGTTCTTC
CASSLGVGNEQFF
>TRBV5-1|.|TRBJ1-2|.
TGCGCCAGCAGCTTGGCTGGGAGTTCGACGGGCTACACCTTC
CASSLAGSSTGYTF
>TRBV7-9|.|TRBJ1-5|.
TGTGCCAGCAGCTCAGGGGATCAGCCCCAGCATTTT
CASSSGDQPQHF
>TRBV28|.|TRBJ2-3|TRBD2
TGTGCCAGCACCCCCTCTAGCGGGGGGGCGTATACGCAGTATTTT
CASTPSSGGAYTQYF
>TRBV7-9|.|TRBJ2-5|TRBD2
TGTGCCAGCAGCCCCCACGGTGCTAGCGGGAGACGAGAGACCCAGTACTTC
CASSPHGASGRRETQYF
>TRBV5-6|.|TRBJ2-3|TRBD2
TGTGCCAGCAGCTTGGTGGGACTAGTCACAGATACGCAGTATTTT
CASSLVGLVTDTQYF
>TRBV11-2|.|TRBJ2-7|TRBD1
TGTGCCAGCAGCTTAATTGGGACAGGGTGGGGCGAGCAGTACTTC
CASSLIGTGWGEQYF
>TRBV2|once|TRBJ1-6|TRBD1
TGTGCCAGCAGATCCGGGACAGTAAATTCACCCCTCCACTTT
CASRSGTVNSPLHF
>TRBV30|.|TRBJ2-7|TRBD1
TGTGCCTGGAGCCGGACAGGATTACAGTACTTC
CAWSRTGLQYF
>TRBV10-3|.|TRBJ1-1|.
TGTGCCATCAGCGCTACAGTAAACACTGAAGCTTTCTTT
CAISATVNTEAFF
>TRBV6-1|.|TRBJ2-3|.
TGTGCCAGCAGTGAAGCGTCAACAGATACGCAGTATTTT
CASSEASTDTQYF
>TRBV11-2|.|TRBJ2-1|TRBD2
TGTGCCAGCAGCCCTCTGAGGACTAGCGGTTACAATGAGCAGTTCTTC
CASSPLRTSGYNEQFF
>TRBV28|.|TRBJ2-3|.
TGTGCCGTGGGGGACACGGGCACAGATACGCAGTATTTT
CAVGDTGTDTQYF
>TRBV6-5|.|TRBJ2-2|.
TGTGCCAGCAGCAGCGGCCAGATCACCGGGGAGCTGTTTTTT
CASSSGQITGELFF
>TRBV24-1|.|TRBJ2-1|TRBD1
TGTGCCACCAGTCCAAGGACAGGGGTCCACAATGAGCAGTTCTTC
CATSPRTGVHNEQFF
>TRBV5-4|.|TRBJ2-1|TRBD2
TGTGCCAGCAGCCCCCGGACTAGCGGGAGAATCACCAATGAGCAGTTCTTC
CASSPRTSGRITNEQFF
>TRBV20-1|.|TRBJ2-3|.
TGCAGTGCGGCCGTATCAGATACGCAGTATTTT
CSAAVSDTQYF
>TRBV5-1|.|TRBJ2-1|TRBD2
TGCGCCAGCTATGAAACTAGCGGGAGCGTAGGTGAGCAGTTCTTC
CASYETSGSVGEQFF
>TRBV2|.|TRBJ1-2|.
TGTGCCAGCAGTGAACAGTGGTATGGCTACACCTTC
CASSEQWYGYTF
>TRBV6-6|.|TRBJ2-7|.
TGTGCCAGCAGTTACCAGGGGCATCTCTACGAGCAGTACTTC
CASSYQGHLYEQYF
>TRBV5-1|many|TRBJ2-1|TRBD2
TGCGCCAGCAGCCACCCCGGACTAGCGGGAGTATTTAATGAGCAGTTCTTC
CASSHPGLAGVFNEQFF
>TRBV3-1/TRBV3-2|.|TRBJ1-5|.
TGTGCCAGTTCTTGGGGGGGGAATCAGCCCCAGCATTTT
CASSWGGNQPQHF
>TRBV28|.|TRBJ2-4|.
TGTGCCAGCAGTTTATCCAGGGGGTACGGGGGTCCATACTTC
CASSLSRGYGGPYF
>TRBV3-1/TRBV3-2|.|TRBJ2-1|TRBD2
TGTGCCAGCAGCCAAGACCCCGGACTAGCGGGAGGAAAGCAGTTCTTC
CASSQDPGLAGGKQFF